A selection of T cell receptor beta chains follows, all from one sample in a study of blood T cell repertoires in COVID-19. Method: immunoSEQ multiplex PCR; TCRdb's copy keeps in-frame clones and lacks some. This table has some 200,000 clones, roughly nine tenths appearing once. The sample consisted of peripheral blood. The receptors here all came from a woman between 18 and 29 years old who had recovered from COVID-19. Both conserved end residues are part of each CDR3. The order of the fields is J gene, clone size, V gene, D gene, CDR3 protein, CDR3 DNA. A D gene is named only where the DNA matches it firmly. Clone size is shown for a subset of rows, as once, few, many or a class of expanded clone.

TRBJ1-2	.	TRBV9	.	CASSRSGTPYGYTF	TGTGCCAGCAGCCGGTCCGGGACACCTTATGGCTACACCTTC
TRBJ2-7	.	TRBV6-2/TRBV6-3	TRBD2	CASSYSLAGSYEQYF	TGTGCCAGCAGTTACTCACTAGCGGGATCCTACGAGCAGTACTTC
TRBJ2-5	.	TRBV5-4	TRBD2	CASSLRLAGDETQYF	TGTGCCAGCAGCCTCAGACTAGCGGGAGACGAGACCCAGTACTTC
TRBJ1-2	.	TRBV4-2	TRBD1	CASSQEVGTGGHGYTF	TGTGCCAGCAGCCAAGAAGTCGGGACAGGGGGCCATGGCTACACCTTC
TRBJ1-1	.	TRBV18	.	CASSSREVGTEAFF	TGTGCCAGCTCATCCAGGGAGGTCGGGACTGAAGCTTTCTTT
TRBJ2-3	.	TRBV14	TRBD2	CASSQDRLAGPIGTQYF	TGTGCCAGCAGCCAAGACAGACTAGCGGGGCCGATAGGGACGCAGTATTTT
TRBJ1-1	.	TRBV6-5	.	CASSRPGGALEAFF	TGTGCCAGCAGTCGTCCGGGGGGCGCCTTGGAAGCTTTCTTT
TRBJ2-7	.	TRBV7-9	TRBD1	CASSSSTGVRSYEQYF	TGTGCCAGCAGCTCTTCCACAGGGGTACGGTCCTACGAGCAGTACTTC
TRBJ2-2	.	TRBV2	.	CASPANTGELFF	TGTGCCAGCCCAGCGAACACCGGGGAGCTGTTTTTT
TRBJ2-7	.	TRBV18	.	CASSPGRNYEQYF	TGTGCCAGCTCACCGGGGCGGAACTACGAGCAGTACTTC
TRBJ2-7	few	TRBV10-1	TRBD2	CASSKGLAFEQYF	TGCGCCAGCAGTAAGGGACTAGCCTTCGAGCAGTACTTC
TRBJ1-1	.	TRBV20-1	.	CSYLYTEAFF	TGCAGTTACTTGTACACTGAAGCTTTCTTT
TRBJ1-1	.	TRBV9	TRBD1	CASSVGDRGDTEAFF	TGTGCCAGCAGCGTAGGGGACAGGGGGGACACTGAAGCTTTCTTT
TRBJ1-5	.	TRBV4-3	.	CASSQDLGRGNQPQHF	TGCGCCAGCAGCCAAGATTTGGGGAGAGGCAATCAGCCCCAGCATTTT
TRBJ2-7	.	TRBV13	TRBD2	CASSSGTSGIPFGEQYF	TGTGCCAGCAGCTCAGGGACTAGCGGGATCCCTTTTGGGGAGCAGTACTTC
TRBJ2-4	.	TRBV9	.	CASSVDLVGGVNIQYF	TGTGCCAGCAGCGTAGATCTGGTAGGGGGGGTTAACATTCAGTACTTC
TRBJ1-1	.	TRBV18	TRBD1	CASFTTGGHPEAFF	TGTGCCAGCTTTACGACAGGGGGCCATCCTGAAGCTTTCTTT
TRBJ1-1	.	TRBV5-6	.	CASSRSGERNTEAFF	TGTGCCAGCAGCCGATCCGGGGAGCGGAACACTGAAGCTTTCTTT
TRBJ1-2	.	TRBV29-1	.	CSAGQNYGYTF	TGCAGCGCTGGACAGAACTATGGCTACACCTTC
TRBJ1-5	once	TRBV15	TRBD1	CATSKDGTDHYYSNQPQHF	TGTGCCACCAGCAAAGACGGGACAGACCACTATTATAGCAATCAGCCCCAGCATTTT
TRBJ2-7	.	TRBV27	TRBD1	CASSLLTGGAYEQYF	TGTGCCAGCAGTTTGTTGACAGGGGGCGCCTACGAGCAGTACTTC
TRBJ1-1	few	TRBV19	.	CASSIVQANTEAFF	TGTGCCAGTAGTATTGTACAGGCGAACACTGAAGCTTTCTTT
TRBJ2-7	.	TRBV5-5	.	CASSPGTPYEQYF	TGTGCCAGCAGCCCCGGGACTCCCTACGAGCAGTACTTC
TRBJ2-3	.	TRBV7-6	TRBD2	CASSWTSGRSDTQYF	TGTGCCAGCAGCTGGACAAGCGGGAGATCGGATACGCAGTATTTT
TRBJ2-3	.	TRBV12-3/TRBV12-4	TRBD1	CASSPGGADTQYF	TGTGCCAGCAGTCCAGGGGGCGCAGATACGCAGTATTTT
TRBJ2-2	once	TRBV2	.	CASSPKRRGTGELFF	TGTGCCAGCAGCCCAAAGCGGAGGGGCACCGGGGAGCTGTTTTTT
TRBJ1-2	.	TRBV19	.	CASSAGYGYTF	TGTGCCAGTAGTGCGGGATATGGCTACACCTTC
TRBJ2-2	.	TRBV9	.	CASSVGGSGVTGELFF	TGTGCCAGCAGCGTTGGAGGGAGTGGGGTCACCGGGGAGCTGTTTTTT
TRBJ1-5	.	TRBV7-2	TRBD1	CASSRRQGQNQPQHF	TGTGCCAGCAGCAGGCGACAGGGGCAGAATCAGCCCCAGCATTTT
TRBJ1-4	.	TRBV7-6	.	CASSLALLGRATNEKLFF	TGTGCCAGCAGCTTAGCGTTGTTGGGGAGGGCAACTAATGAAAAACTGTTTTTT
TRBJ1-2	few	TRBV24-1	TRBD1	CATSGGGGYTF	TGTGCCACCAGTGGAGGGGGCGGCTACACCTTC
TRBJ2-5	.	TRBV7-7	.	CASSLVADQETQYF	TGTGCCAGCAGCTTAGTGGCGGACCAAGAGACCCAGTACTTC
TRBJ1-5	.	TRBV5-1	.	CASSFGGYSNQPQHF	TGCGCCAGCAGCTTCGGGGGATATAGCAATCAGCCCCAGCATTTT
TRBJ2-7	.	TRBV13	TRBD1	CASRQPGQGTEQYF	TGTGCCAGCAGACAACCGGGACAGGGAACCGAGCAGTACTTC
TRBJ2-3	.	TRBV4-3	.	CASSHQSISLGTDTQYF	TGCGCCAGCAGCCATCAATCCATTAGCTTGGGCACAGATACGCAGTATTTT
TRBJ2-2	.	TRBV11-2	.	CASSLEDLNTGELFF	TGTGCCAGCAGCTTGGAAGACTTGAACACCGGGGAGCTGTTTTTT
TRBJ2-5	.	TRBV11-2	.	CASSPPSTRETQYF	TGTGCCAGCAGCCCCCCGTCGACTAGAGAGACCCAGTACTTC
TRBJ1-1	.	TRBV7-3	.	CASSQDRHTEAFF	TGTGCCAGCAGCCAGGACAGACACACTGAAGCTTTCTTT
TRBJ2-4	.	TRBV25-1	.	CASSESSDQAKNIQYF	TGTGCCAGCAGTGAATCGAGCGACCAAGCCAAAAACATTCAGTACTTC
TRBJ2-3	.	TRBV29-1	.	CSVPGPGGSTDTQYF	TGCAGCGTTCCCGGGCCCGGGGGTAGTACAGATACGCAGTATTTT
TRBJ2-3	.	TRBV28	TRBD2	CASSRSGRHTDTQYF	TGTGCCAGCAGTCGTAGCGGGAGGCACACAGATACGCAGTATTTT
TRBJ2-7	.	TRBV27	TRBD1	CASSFGTGTYEQYF	TGTGCCAGCAGTTTTGGGACAGGCACCTACGAGCAGTACTTC
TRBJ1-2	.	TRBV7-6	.	CASSLGTPEYRTPNYGYTF	TGTGCCAGCAGCTTAGGGACTCCGGAGTATCGGACCCCTAACTATGGCTACACCTTC
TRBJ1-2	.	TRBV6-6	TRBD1	CASRTGQGYGYTF	TGTGCCAGCAGAACTGGACAGGGCTATGGCTACACCTTC
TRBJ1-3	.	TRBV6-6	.	CASSSPVSGNTIYF	TGTGCCAGCAGTTCTCCAGTCTCTGGAAACACCATATATTTT
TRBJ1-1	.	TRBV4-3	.	CASSQNRVNTEAFF	TGCGCCAGCAGCCAGAACAGGGTGAACACTGAAGCTTTCTTT
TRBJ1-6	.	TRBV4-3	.	CASSQEGSSYNSPLHF	TGCGCCAGCAGCCAAGAAGGGAGCTCCTATAATTCACCCCTCCACTTT
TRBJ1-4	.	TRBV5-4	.	CASSPGQSTNEKLFF	TGTGCCAGCAGCCCCGGACAGTCAACTAATGAAAAACTGTTTTTT
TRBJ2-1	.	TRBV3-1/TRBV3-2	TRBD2	CASSQAGLAGNEQFF	TGTGCCAGCAGCCAAGCGGGACTAGCGGGAAATGAGCAGTTCTTC